The 12 T cell receptor beta chains given below trace back to one sample, sequenced in a study of beta chain features in type 1 diabetes. Reverse transcribing all isolated RNA meant expressed TCRB transcripts were sequenced. TCRdb keeps only in-frame clones here, not all; method: immunoSEQ multiplex PCR. The sample holds 620,000 or so clones, around 16% seen once. The sample comprised naive CD4+ T cells from blood. All receptors derive from a man between 18 and 29 years old in good health.

This clone was seen a handful of times. The V call is TRBV4-3, the J call TRBJ2-3; D remains ambiguous. Deletions cut 3 bases from V and 6 bases from J, with 10 bases between. CDR1 is LGHNA, CDR2 YSLEER, per germline. This CDR3 region has 13 residues. This CDR3 is CASSQGFKDTQYF. The CDR3 DNA reads TGCGCCAGCAGCCAGGGTTTTAAGGATACGCAGTATTTT.

The chain joins TRBV5-4 to TRBJ2-7, with 10 positions matching TRBD1. The junction had 8 bases not matched to a gene; V was cut back by 5 bases and J by 3 bases. CDR1 is SGHNT and CDR2 is YYREEE in the germline V gene (reference sequence). There are 15 residues in the CDR3. The DNA for the CDR3 is TGTGCCAGCAGATCCGGGACAGGGGTACTCTACGAGCAGTACTTC. The encoded protein is CASRSGTGVLYEQYF.

This clone was picked up a small number of times. V and J are TRBV4-1 and TRBJ2-2; no reliable D call. The germline gives CDR1 MGHRA, CDR2 YSYEKL. The V gene lost 0 bases and the J gene lost 1 base, with 6 bases spanning the gap. CDR3 length: 15 amino acids. The CDR3 reads CASSQERLNTGELFF. The CDR3 coding sequence is TGCGCCAGCAGCCAAGAGAGGCTGAACACCGGGGAGCTGTTTTTT.

This clone was seen a handful of times. This sequence joins TRBV7-2 and TRBJ2-3; possible D gene TRBD2, 5 bases. CDR3 length: 13 residues. The germline gives CDR1 SGHTA, CDR2 FQGNSA. Trimming left V 8 bases short and J 1 base short, with 10 bases between. The CDR3 region has the DNA TGTGCCAGCGAGCCGAGGGGCACAGATACGCAGTATTTT. It yields the protein CASEPRGTDTQYF.

This clone was observed a handful of times. CDR3 DNA sequence: TGTGCCAGCAGTGTATACAGCGGGAGTGGCGAGCAGTACTTC. Translating gives CASSVYSGSGEQYF. The chain couples TRBV2 to TRBJ2-7; 8 bases align to TRBD2. J gave up 6 bases and V 4 bases, and 8 bases lay outside the gene matches. This CDR3 is built from 14 residues. Per the germline V gene, CDR1 is SNHLY and CDR2 is FYNNEI.

The chain carries TRBV4-2 and TRBJ2-2; D gene ambiguous. The CDR3 loop spans 15 amino acids. V lost 1 base to trimming and J lost 6 bases, with 12 bases between them. Per germline, CDR1 LGHNA and CDR2 YNFKEQ. The CDR3 here is CASSQGLYEAGELFF. The CDR3 DNA reads TGTGCCAGCAGCCAAGGACTTTATGAGGCCGGGGAGCTGTTTTTT.

V is TRBV19 and J is TRBJ2-3, with D possibly being TRBD2 (5 bases). The V and J ends lost 6 bases and 1 base respectively, with 14 bases between them. CDR3 length equals 15 residues. Germline values: CDR1 LNHDA, CDR2 SQIVND (reference sequence). CDR3 loop: CASRPAGIGTDTQYF. The CDR3 region has the DNA TGTGCCAGTAGACCCGCGGGTATTGGCACAGATACGCAGTATTTT.

Only a few counts were recorded for this clone. The V gene is TRBV7-8, the J gene TRBJ2-7, with D perhaps matching TRBD1 (6 bases). Germline assignment: CDR1 SGHVS and CDR2 FQNEAQ. The V gene lost 3 bases and the J gene lost 4 bases, with 16 bases spanning the gap. This CDR3 is 15 amino acids long. CDR3: CASSFSSDSVYEQYF. The CDR3 coding sequence is TGTGCCAGCAGCTTTAGTTCGGACAGCGTGTACGAGCAGTACTTC.

The CDR3 sequence: CASSQDGLFGYTF. In DNA form, the CDR3 reads TGCGCCAGCAGCCAAGATGGGCTTTTCGGCTACACCTTC. The chain recombines TRBV4-3 with TRBJ1-2; D is unclear. Looked up from germline, CDR1 is LGHNA and CDR2 is YSLEER. The V and J ends lost 0 bases and 8 bases respectively, with 10 bases between them. The CDR3 runs to 13 residues.

The rearrangement links TRBV6-5 to TRBJ2-1; 9 bases align to TRBD2. The CDR3 contains 16 residues. CDR1 and CDR2 (germline): MNHEY, SVGAGI. V lost 2 bases, J lost 6 bases, and 8 bases stayed unmatched. DNA of the CDR3: TGTGCCAGCAGTTACCCCTATGCGGGGGGGTTCAATGAGCAGTTCTTC. This codes for CASSYPYAGGFNEQFF.

This sequence joins TRBV9 and TRBJ1-4, with 9 bases lining up with TRBD1. The junction had 5 bases not matched to a gene; V was cut back by 4 bases and J by 4 bases. From germline, CDR1 is SGDLS and CDR2 YYNGEE. The CDR3 spans 15 residues. This CDR3 is CASSPATGGNEKLFF. In DNA, the CDR3 is TGTGCCAGCAGCCCAGCGACAGGGGGTAATGAAAAACTGTTTTTT.

The rearrangement uses TRBV7-9 and TRBJ2-5; 7 bases map to TRBD1. V lost 5 bases and J lost 4; bases outside the gene matches: 7. CDR1 SEHNR and CDR2 FQNEAQ come from the germline V gene (reference sequence). The CDR3 totals 14 residues. CDR3 nucleotide sequence: TGTGCCAGCAGCCCAGGGGGATTAGGAGAGACCCAGTACTTC. Amino acids: CASSPGGLGETQYF. The whole variable domain, filled in from reference TRBV7-9 and TRBJ2-5, reads DTGVSQNPRHKITKRGQNVTFRCDPISEHNRLYWYRQTLGQGPEFLTYFQNEAQLEKSRLLSDRFSAERPKGSFSTLEIQRTEQGDSAMYLCASSPGGLGETQYFGPGTRLLVL.